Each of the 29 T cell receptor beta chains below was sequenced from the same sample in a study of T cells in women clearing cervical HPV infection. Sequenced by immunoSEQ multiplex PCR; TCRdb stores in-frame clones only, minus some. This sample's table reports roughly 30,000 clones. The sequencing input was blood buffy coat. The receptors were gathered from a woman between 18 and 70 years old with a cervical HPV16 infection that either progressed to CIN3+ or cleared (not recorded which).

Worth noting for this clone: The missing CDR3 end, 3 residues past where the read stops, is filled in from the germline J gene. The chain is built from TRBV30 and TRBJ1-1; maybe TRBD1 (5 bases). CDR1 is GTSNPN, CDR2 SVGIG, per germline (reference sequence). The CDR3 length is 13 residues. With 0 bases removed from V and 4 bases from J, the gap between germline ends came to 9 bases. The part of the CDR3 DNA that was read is TGTGCCTGGAGTGTGCCGCAGGGCACTGAA. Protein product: CAWSVPQGTE. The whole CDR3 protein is CAWSVPQGTEAFF.

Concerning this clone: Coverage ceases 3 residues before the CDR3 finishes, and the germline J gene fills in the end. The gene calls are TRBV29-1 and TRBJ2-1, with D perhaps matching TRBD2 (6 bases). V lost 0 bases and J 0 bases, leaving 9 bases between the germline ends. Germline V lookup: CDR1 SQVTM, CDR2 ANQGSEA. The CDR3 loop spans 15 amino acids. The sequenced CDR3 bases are TGCAGCGTTGAAGAAGTACTAGCCTCCTACAATGAG. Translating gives CSVEEVLASYNE. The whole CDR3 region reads CSVEEVLASYNEQFF.

CDR3 region: CASSLGAGITDTQYF. The covered CDR3 bases are TGCGCCAGCAGCTTGGGGGCAGGGATAACAGATACG. This rearrangement joins TRBV5-1 to TRBJ2-3; D possibly corresponds to TRBD1 (5 bases). The read halts 3 residues ahead of the CDR3 end, with the missing end drawn from the germline J gene. Germline CDR1 reads SGHRS; CDR2 reads YFSETQ. V lost 0 bases and J lost 3, with 11 bases in between. The CDR3 is 15 amino acids.

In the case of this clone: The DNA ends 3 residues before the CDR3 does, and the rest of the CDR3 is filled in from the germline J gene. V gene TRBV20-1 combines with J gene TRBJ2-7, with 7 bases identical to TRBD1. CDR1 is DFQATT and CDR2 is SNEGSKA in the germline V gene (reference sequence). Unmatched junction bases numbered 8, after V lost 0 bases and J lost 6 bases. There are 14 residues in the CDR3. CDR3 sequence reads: CSARDIQGLGEQYF. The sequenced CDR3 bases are TGCAGTGCTAGAGACATACAGGGGCTGGGCGAG.

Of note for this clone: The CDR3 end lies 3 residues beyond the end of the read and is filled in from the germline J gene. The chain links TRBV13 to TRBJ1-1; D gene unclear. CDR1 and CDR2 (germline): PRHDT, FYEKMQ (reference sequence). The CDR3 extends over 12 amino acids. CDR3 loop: CASSFSKGLAFF. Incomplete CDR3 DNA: TGTGCCAGCAGCTTTTCCAAAGGTTTA.

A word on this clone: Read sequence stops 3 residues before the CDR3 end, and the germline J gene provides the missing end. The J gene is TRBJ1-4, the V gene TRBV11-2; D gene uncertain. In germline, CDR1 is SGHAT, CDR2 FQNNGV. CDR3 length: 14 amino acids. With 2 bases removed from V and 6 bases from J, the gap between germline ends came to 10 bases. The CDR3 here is CASSLYLGDEKLFF. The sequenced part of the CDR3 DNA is TGTGCCAGCAGCTTATATCTCGGGGATGAAAAA. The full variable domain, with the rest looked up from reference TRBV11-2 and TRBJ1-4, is EAGVAQSPRYKIIEKRQSVAFWCNPISGHATLYWYQQILGQGPKLLIQFQNNGVVDDSQLPKDRFSAERLKGVDSTLKIQPAKLEDSAVYLCASSLYLGDEKLFFGSGTQLSVL.

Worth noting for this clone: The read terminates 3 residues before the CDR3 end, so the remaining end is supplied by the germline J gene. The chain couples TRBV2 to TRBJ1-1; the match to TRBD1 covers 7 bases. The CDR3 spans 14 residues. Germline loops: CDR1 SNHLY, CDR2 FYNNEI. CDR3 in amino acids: CASSGADKTGEAFF. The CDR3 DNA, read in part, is TGTGCCAGCTCTGGGGCGGACAAGACAGGGGAA.

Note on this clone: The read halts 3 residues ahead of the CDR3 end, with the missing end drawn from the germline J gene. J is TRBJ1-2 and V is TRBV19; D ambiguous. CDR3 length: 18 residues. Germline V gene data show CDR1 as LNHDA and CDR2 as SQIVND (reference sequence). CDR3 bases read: TGTGCCAGTAGTCCACAGACTAGCGGGAGGGCCCTCCCCCCCGAC. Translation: CASSPQTSGRALPPD. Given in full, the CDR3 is CASSPQTSGRALPPDYTF.

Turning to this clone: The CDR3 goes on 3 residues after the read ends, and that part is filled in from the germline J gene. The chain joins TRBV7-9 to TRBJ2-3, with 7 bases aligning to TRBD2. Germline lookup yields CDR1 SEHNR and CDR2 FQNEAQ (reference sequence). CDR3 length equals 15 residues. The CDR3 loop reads CASSFGEGFQETQYF. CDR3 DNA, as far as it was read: TGTGCCAGCAGCTTCGGGGAGGGTTTCCAAGAGACG.

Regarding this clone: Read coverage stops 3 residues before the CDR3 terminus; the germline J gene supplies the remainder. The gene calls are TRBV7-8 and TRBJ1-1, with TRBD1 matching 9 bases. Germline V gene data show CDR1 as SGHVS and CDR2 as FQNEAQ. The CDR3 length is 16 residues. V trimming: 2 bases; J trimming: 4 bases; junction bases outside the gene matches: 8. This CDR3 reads CASSLKTGGRGTEAFF. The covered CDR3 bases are TGTGCCAGCAGCTTAAAAACAGGGGGCCGTGGCACTGAA.

CDR3 protein: CASPKASDNEQFF. The sequenced part of the CDR3 DNA is TGTGCCAGCCCTAAGGCTAGCGACAATGAG. The chain employs TRBV2 and TRBJ2-1; TRBD2 is a possible D gene (6 bases). The read ends 3 residues shy of where the CDR3 ends; the end is completed using the germline J gene. Germline CDR1 SNHLY, CDR2 FYNNEI. The CDR3 contains 13 residues. V was cut by 8 bases and J by 5 bases, with 13 bases left in between. The full variable domain, completed using reference TRBV2 and TRBJ2-1, is EPEVTQTPSHQVTQMGQEVILRCVPISNHLYFYWYRQILGQKVEFLVSFYNNEISEKSEIFDDQFSVERPDGSNFTLKIRSTKLEDSAMYFCASPKASDNEQFFGPGTRLTVL.

This CDR3 is CAWRKIDGQYF. CDR3 bases read: TGTGCCTGGAGGAAGATAGATGGT. The chain is built from TRBV30 and TRBJ2-4; D not certain. Sequencing ends 3 residues short of the CDR3 end; the germline J gene provides the rest. Per germline, CDR1 GTSNPN and CDR2 SVGIG (reference sequence). CDR3 length: 11 amino acids.

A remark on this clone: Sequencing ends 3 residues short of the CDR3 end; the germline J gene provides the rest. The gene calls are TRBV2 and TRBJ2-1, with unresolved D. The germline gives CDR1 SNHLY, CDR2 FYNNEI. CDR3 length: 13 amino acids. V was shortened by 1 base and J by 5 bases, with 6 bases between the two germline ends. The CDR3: CASSEGLNNEQFF. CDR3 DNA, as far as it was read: TGTGCCAGCAGTGAAGGACTCAACAATGAG.

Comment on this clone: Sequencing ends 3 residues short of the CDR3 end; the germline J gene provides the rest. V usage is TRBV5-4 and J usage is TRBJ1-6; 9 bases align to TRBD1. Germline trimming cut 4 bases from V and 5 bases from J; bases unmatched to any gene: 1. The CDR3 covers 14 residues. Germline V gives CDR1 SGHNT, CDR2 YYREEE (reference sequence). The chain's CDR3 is CASSRTGDNSPLHF. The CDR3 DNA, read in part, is TGTGCCAGCAGCCGGACAGGGGATAATTCACCC.

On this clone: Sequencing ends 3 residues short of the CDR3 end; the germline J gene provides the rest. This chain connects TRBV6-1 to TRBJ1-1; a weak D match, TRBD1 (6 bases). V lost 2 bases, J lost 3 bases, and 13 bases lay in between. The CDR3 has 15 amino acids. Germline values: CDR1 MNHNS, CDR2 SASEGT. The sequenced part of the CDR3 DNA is TGTGCCAGCAGTGAAAGTTCAGGGGTGGACACTGAA. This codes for CASSESSGVDTE. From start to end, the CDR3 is CASSESSGVDTEAFF.

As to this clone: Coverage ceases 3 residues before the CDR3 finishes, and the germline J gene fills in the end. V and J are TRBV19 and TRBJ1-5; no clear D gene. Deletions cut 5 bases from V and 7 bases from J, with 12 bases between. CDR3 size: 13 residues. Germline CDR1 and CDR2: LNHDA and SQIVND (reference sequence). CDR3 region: CASSVRSKQPQHF. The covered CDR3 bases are TGTGCCAGTAGTGTGCGGTCGAAGCAGCCC.

The CDR3 loop is CASSQDSGDNEQFF. The sequenced part of the CDR3 DNA is TGCGCCAGCAGCCAAGACTCGGGGGACAATGAG. The V and J genes are TRBV4-1 and TRBJ2-1; D possibly corresponds to TRBD2 (6 bases). Read sequence stops 3 residues before the CDR3 end, and the germline J gene provides the missing end. CDR1 is MGHRA, CDR2 YSYEKL, per germline. CDR3 length: 14 residues. Trimming stripped 0 bases from V and 5 bases from J, with 8 bases between.

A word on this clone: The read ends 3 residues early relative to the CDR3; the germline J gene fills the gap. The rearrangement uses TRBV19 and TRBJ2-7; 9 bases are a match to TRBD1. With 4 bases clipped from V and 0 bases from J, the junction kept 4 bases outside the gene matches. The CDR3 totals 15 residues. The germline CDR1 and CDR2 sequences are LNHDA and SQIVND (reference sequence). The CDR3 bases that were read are TGTGCCAGTAGTAAGGGGACAGGGAGCTCCTACGAG. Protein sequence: CASSKGTGSSYE. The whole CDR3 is CASSKGTGSSYEQYF. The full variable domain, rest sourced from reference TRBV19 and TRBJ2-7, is DGGITQSPKYLFRKEGQNVTLSCEQNLNHDAMYWYRQDPGQGLRLIYYSQIVNDFQKGDIAEGYSVSREKKESFPLTVTSAQKNPTAFYLCASSKGTGSSYEQYFGPGTRLTVT.

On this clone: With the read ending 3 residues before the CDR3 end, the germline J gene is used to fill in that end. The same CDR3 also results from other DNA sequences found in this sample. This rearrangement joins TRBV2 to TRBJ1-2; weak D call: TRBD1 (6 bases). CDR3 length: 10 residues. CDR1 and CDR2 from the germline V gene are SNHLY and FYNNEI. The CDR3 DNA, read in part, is TGTGCCTCCCAGGGGATCGGC. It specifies CASQGIG. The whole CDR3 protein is CASQGIGYTF.

The CDR3 loop reads CASSPGGDRAYEQYF. The CDR3 DNA, read in part, is TGTGCCAGCAGCCCCGGCGGGGACAGGGCCTACGAG. The chain links TRBV7-2 to TRBJ2-7; 9 positions match TRBD1. The read comes to an end 3 residues before the CDR3 does, leaving the germline J gene to fill in the end. Unmatched junction bases numbered 7, after V lost 5 bases and J lost 2 bases. The germline V gene has CDR1 SGHTA and CDR2 FQGNSA. The CDR3 totals 15 residues.

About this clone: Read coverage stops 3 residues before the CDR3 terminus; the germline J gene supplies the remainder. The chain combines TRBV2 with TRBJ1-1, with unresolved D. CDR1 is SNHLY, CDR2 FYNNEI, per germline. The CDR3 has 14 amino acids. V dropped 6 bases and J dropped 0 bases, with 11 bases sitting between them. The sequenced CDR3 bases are TGTGCCAGCAGAGAGGGTCATATGAACACTGAA. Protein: CASREGHMNTE. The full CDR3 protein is CASREGHMNTEAFF.

CDR3 loop: CASSEIESLDGPQHF. The part of the CDR3 DNA that was read is TGTGCCAGCAGTGAAATCGAGTCCCTAGACGGGCCC. This chain links TRBV2 with TRBJ1-5; no reliable D call. The sequenced fragment ends 3 residues before the CDR3 boundary, so the rest is inferred from the germline J gene. The germline V gene encodes CDR1 SNHLY and CDR2 FYNNEI. V was shortened by 2 bases and J by 9 bases, with 17 bases between the two germline ends. The CDR3 loop spans 15 amino acids.

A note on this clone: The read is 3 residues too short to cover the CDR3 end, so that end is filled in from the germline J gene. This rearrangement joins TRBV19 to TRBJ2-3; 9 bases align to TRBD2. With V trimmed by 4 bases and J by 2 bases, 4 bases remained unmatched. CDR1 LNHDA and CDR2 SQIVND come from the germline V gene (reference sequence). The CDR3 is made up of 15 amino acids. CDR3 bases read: TGTGCCAGTAGTAGTGGCGGGAGGGCCACAGATACG. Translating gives CASSSGGRATDT. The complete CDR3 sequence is CASSSGGRATDTQYF. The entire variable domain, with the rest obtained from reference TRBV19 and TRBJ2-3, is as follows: DGGITQSPKYLFRKEGQNVTLSCEQNLNHDAMYWYRQDPGQGLRLIYYSQIVNDFQKGDIAEGYSVSREKKESFPLTVTSAQKNPTAFYLCASSSGGRATDTQYFGPGTRLTVL.

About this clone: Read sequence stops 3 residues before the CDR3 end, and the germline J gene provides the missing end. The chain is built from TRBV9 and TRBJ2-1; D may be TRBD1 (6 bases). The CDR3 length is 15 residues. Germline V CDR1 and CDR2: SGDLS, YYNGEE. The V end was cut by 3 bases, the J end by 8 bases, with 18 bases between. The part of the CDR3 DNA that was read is TGTGCCAGCAGCGCCTATAGGGGGAGTGGGGATGAG. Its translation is CASSAYRGSGDE. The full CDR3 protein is CASSAYRGSGDEQFF.

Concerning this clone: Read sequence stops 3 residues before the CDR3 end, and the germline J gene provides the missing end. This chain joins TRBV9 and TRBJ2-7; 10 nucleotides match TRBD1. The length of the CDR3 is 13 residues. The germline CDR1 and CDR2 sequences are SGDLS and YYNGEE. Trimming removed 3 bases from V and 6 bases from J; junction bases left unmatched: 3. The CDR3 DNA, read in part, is TGTGCCAGCAGCGGCAGGACAGGGGGCGAG. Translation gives CASSGRTGGE. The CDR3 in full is CASSGRTGGEQYF. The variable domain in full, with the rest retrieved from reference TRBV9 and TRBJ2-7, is DSGVTQTPKHLITATGQRVTLRCSPRSGDLSVYWYQQSLDQGLQFLIQYYNGEERAKGNILERFSAQQFPDLHSELNLSSLELGDSALYFCASSGRTGGEQYFGPGTRLTVT.

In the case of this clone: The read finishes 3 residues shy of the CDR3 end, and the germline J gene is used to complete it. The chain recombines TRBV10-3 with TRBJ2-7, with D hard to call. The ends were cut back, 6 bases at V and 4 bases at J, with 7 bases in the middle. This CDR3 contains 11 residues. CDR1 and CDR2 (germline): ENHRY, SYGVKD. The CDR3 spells CAIRTEYEQYF. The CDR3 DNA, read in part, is TGTGCCATCAGAACAGAATACGAG.

The DNA read from the CDR3 is TGCAGTGCTAGACCAGACAGGGGGCTTGATACG. Residues: CSARPDRGLDT. The whole CDR3 protein reads CSARPDRGLDTQYF. This sequence joins TRBV20-1 and TRBJ2-3; 10 nucleotides match TRBD1. The read ends 3 residues shy of where the CDR3 ends; the end is completed using the germline J gene. The germline V gene encodes CDR1 DFQATT and CDR2 SNEGSKA (reference sequence). J was trimmed by 6 bases and V by 2 bases; bases with no gene match: 5. The CDR3 extends over 14 amino acids.

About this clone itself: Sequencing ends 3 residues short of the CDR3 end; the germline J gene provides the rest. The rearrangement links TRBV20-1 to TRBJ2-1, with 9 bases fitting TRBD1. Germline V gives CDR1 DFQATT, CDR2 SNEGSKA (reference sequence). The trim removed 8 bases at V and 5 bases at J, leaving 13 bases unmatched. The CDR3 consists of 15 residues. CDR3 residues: CSTVEGTGYNNEQFF. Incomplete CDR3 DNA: TGCAGTACTGTAGAAGGGACAGGGTACAACAATGAG.

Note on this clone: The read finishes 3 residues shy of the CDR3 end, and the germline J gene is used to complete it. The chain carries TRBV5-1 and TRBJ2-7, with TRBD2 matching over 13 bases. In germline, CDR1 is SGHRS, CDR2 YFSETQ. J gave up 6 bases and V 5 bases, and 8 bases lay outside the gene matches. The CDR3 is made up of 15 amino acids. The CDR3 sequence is CASRTGTSGDVEQYF. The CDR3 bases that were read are TGCGCCAGCAGAACCGGGACTAGCGGGGATGTCGAG. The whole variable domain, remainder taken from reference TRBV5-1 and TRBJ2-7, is KAGVTQTPRYLIKTRGQQVTLSCSPISGHRSVSWYQQTPGQGLQFLFEYFSETQRNKGNFPGRFSGRQFSNSRSEMNVSTLELGDSALYLCASRTGTSGDVEQYFGPGTRLTVT.